Listed below are T cell receptor beta chains from one sample, sequenced in a study of T cell repertoires in cytomegalovirus infection. No antigens are known for them. MiXCR, applied by TCRdb to the reads, yields one record per CDR3 protein. The data hold about 830,000 distinct CDR3 sequences, with about 33% observed a single time. The sample consisted of cultured CD8+ T cells from PBMCs, taken from culture after CMV antigen stimulation. The receptors shown here come from a human donor in good health (CMV status not recorded). Some clones in this sample may be carry-over from other donors' samples. Both conserved end residues are part of each CDR3. D genes are given only for firm matches. Clone size appears in some rows only: once, few, many, or a class for an expanded clone.

clone size: few
J gene: TRBJ1-5
V gene: TRBV11-2
D gene: NA
CDR3 protein: CASSLGQRSNQPQHF
CDR3 DNA: TGTGCCAGCAGCTTAGGGCAGAGAAGCAATCAGCCCCAGCATTTT

clone size: NA
J gene: TRBJ1-1
V gene: TRBV19
D gene: NA
CDR3 protein: CASSTTSRGLNTEAFF
CDR3 DNA: TGTGCCAGTAGTACGACCTCCAGGGGATTGAACACTGAAGCTTTCTTT

clone size: NA
J gene: TRBJ1-2
V gene: TRBV6-5
D gene: NA
CDR3 protein: CASSYVREDGYGYTF
CDR3 DNA: TGTGCCAGCAGTTACGTCAGGGAAGACGGCTATGGCTACACCTTC

clone size: few
J gene: TRBJ2-1
V gene: TRBV7-6
D gene: TRBD1
CDR3 protein: CASSPWGTGGNEQFF
CDR3 DNA: TGTGCCAGCAGCCCTTGGGGGACAGGGGGCAATGAGCAGTTCTTC

clone size: many
J gene: TRBJ1-6
V gene: TRBV7-2
D gene: NA
CDR3 protein: CASSLAVLGQANNSPLHF
CDR3 DNA: TGTGCCAGCAGCTTAGCCGTCCTAGGGCAGGCGAATAATTCACCCCTCCACTTT

clone size: few
J gene: TRBJ2-1
V gene: TRBV6-6
D gene: NA
CDR3 protein: CASSYSTGGQVNEQFF
CDR3 DNA: TGTGCCAGCAGTTACTCGACCGGGGGGCAGGTCAATGAGCAGTTCTTC

clone size: many
J gene: TRBJ2-7
V gene: TRBV9
D gene: NA
CDR3 protein: CASSPWGGSYEQYF
CDR3 DNA: TGTGCCAGCAGCCCCTGGGGCGGTTCCTACGAGCAGTACTTC

clone size: many
J gene: TRBJ2-5
V gene: TRBV7-8
D gene: TRBD2
CDR3 protein: CASSWKRGGQETQYF
CDR3 DNA: TGTGCCAGCAGCTGGAAGCGGGGTGGACAAGAGACCCAGTACTTC

clone size: many
J gene: TRBJ2-7
V gene: TRBV6-6
D gene: NA
CDR3 protein: CASSPTGFFYEQYF
CDR3 DNA: TGTGCCAGCAGTCCAACAGGGTTTTTTTACGAGCAGTACTTC

clone size: many
J gene: TRBJ1-2
V gene: TRBV7-9
D gene: TRBD1
CDR3 protein: CASSFGRGRGYGYTF
CDR3 DNA: TGTGCCAGCAGCTTTGGAAGGGGGCGCGGCTATGGCTACACCTTC

clone size: NA
J gene: TRBJ2-7
V gene: TRBV29-1
D gene: TRBD2
CDR3 protein: CSVEDPGTSGDSYEQYF
CDR3 DNA: TGCAGCGTTGAAGATCCTGGGACTAGCGGGGACTCCTACGAGCAGTACTTC

clone size: NA
J gene: TRBJ2-2
V gene: TRBV27
D gene: NA
CDR3 protein: CASSLNPAPGELFF
CDR3 DNA: TGTGCCAGCAGTTTAAATCCGGCCCCCGGGGAGCTGTTTTTT

clone size: few
J gene: TRBJ1-1
V gene: TRBV7-6
D gene: NA
CDR3 protein: CASRDGPGLDTEAFF
CDR3 DNA: TGTGCCAGCAGGGACGGACCGGGCTTGGACACTGAAGCTTTCTTT

clone size: few
J gene: TRBJ2-4
V gene: TRBV6-2/TRBV6-3
D gene: TRBD2
CDR3 protein: CASSYGRGGIFYIQYF
CDR3 DNA: TGTGCCAGCAGTTACGGTCGGGGGGGCATTTTTTACATTCAGTACTTC

clone size: few
J gene: TRBJ1-1
V gene: TRBV2
D gene: NA
CDR3 protein: CASSHREVAEAFF
CDR3 DNA: TGTGCCAGCAGCCACAGGGAGGTCGCTGAAGCTTTCTTT

clone size: NA
J gene: TRBJ1-6
V gene: TRBV5-5
D gene: NA
CDR3 protein: CASLSLARTLHF
CDR3 DNA: TGTGCCAGCCTTAGTCTCGCGAGGACCCTCCACTTT

clone size: NA
J gene: TRBJ2-7
V gene: TRBV6-2/TRBV6-3
D gene: NA
CDR3 protein: CASNPGFDEQYF
CDR3 DNA: TGTGCCAGTAACCCGGGGTTCGACGAGCAGTACTTC

clone size: NA
J gene: TRBJ1-2
V gene: TRBV6-2/TRBV6-3
D gene: NA
CDR3 protein: CASSDPPTVNYGYTF
CDR3 DNA: TGTGCCAGCAGCGACCCCCCGACAGTAAACTATGGCTACACCTTC

clone size: NA
J gene: TRBJ2-6
V gene: TRBV19
D gene: NA
CDR3 protein: CASSITGYLSGANVLTF
CDR3 DNA: TGTGCCAGTAGTATAACAGGGTACCTATCTGGGGCCAACGTCCTGACTTTC

clone size: few
J gene: TRBJ2-4
V gene: TRBV7-9
D gene: TRBD1
CDR3 protein: CASSPGDSKNIQYF
CDR3 DNA: TGTGCCAGCAGCCCAGGGGACAGCAAAAACATTCAGTACTTC

clone size: few
J gene: TRBJ1-2
V gene: TRBV6-1
D gene: NA
CDR3 protein: CASWGGDRPLF
CDR3 DNA: TGTGCCAGCTGGGGTGGAGACAGGCCGCTCTTC

clone size: NA
J gene: TRBJ1-2
V gene: TRBV6-5
D gene: NA
CDR3 protein: CASSYSPGAEYGYTF
CDR3 DNA: TGTGCCAGCAGTTACTCCCCAGGGGCGGAATATGGCTACACCTTC

clone size: NA
J gene: TRBJ2-7
V gene: TRBV4-1
D gene: NA
CDR3 protein: CASSQEIGQDSYEQYF
CDR3 DNA: TGCGCCAGCAGCCAAGAAATAGGGCAAGACTCCTACGAGCAGTACTTC

clone size: NA
J gene: TRBJ2-1
V gene: TRBV27
D gene: NA
CDR3 protein: CASRLDGYEQFF
CDR3 DNA: TGTGCCAGCAGGTTAGATGGGTATGAGCAGTTCTTC

clone size: many
J gene: TRBJ1-3
V gene: TRBV7-9
D gene: TRBD1
CDR3 protein: CASSSLRRDRERDGNTIYF
CDR3 DNA: TGTGCCAGCAGCTCCCTCAGGCGGGACAGGGAGAGAGATGGAAACACCATATATTTT